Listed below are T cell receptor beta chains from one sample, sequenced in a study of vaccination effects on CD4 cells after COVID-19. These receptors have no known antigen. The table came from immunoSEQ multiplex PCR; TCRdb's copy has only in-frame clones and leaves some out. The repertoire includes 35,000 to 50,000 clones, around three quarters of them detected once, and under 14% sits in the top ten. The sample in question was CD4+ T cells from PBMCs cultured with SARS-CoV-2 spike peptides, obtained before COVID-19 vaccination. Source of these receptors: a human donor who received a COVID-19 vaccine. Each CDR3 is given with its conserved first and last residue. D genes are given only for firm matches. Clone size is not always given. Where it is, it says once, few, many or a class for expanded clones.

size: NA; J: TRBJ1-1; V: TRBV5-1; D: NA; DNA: TGCGCCAGCAGCCCGGATCGTGGAAACCTGGGCACTGAAGCTTTCTTT; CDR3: CASSPDRGNLGTEAFF
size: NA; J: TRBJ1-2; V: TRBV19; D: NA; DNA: TGTGCCAGCACATCGTCCAAACTGGATGGCTACACCTTC; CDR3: CASTSSKLDGYTF
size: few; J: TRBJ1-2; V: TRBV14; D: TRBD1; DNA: TGTGCCAGCAGCCAAGAGGGGTCAGGGGGCCGTTATAGACGCTATGGCTACACCTTC; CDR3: CASSQEGSGGRYRRYGYTF
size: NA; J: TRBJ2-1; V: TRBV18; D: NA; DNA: TGTGCCAGCTCACCGGGGGCAGGGAGAGATGAGCAGTTCTTC; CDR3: CASSPGAGRDEQFF
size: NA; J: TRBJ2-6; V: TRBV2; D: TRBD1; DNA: TGTGCCGGACAGGGGCCTTCCGGGGCCAACGTCCTGACTTTC; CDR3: CAGQGPSGANVLTF
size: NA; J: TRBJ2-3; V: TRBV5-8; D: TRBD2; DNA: TGTGCCAGCAGCTCTCCGGGACTAGCTTCAGCAGATACGCAGTATTTT; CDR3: CASSSPGLASADTQYF
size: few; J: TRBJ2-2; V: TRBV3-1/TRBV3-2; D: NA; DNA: TGTGCCAGCAGCCAAGCCGCGGCAGGGACCACCGGGGAGCTGTTTTTT; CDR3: CASSQAAAGTTGELFF
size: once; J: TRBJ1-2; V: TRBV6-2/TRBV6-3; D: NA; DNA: TGTGCCAGCAGTTACGGAGCTAACTATGGCTACACCTTC; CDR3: CASSYGANYGYTF
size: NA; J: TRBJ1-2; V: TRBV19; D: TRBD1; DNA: TGTGCCAGTAGTGGGGACAGGGGAGGAAAGAACTATGGCTACACCTTC; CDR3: CASSGDRGGKNYGYTF
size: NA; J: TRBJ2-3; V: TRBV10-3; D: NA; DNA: TGTGCCATCAGTGCGGGGACCACAGATACGCAGTATTTT; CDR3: CAISAGTTDTQYF
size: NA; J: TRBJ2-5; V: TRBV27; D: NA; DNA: TGTGCCAGCAGTTTATTCGGCGGTCGGGAGACCCAGTACTTC; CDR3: CASSLFGGRETQYF
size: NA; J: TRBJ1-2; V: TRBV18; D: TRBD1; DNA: TGTGCCAGCTCACCATCCGGGACAGGGGGCTATGGCTACACCTTC; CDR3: CASSPSGTGGYGYTF
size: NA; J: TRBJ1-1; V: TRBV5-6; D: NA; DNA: TGTGCCAGCAGCTTGGTGGGGGCCCGGCCGCGAGCTTTCTTT; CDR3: CASSLVGARPRAFF
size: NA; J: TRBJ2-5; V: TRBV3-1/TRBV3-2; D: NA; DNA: TGTGCCAGCAGACAAACCGGGACTCGGGAGACCCAGTACTTC; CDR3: CASRQTGTRETQYF
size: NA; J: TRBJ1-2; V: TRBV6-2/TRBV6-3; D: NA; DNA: TGTGCCAGCAGTTACGGGTTTTCGGGTGGCTACACCTTC; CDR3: CASSYGFSGGYTF
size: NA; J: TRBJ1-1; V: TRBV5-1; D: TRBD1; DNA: TGCGCCAGCAGCTTGGTTACAGGGGGTATAGCTGAAGCTTTCTTT; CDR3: CASSLVTGGIAEAFF
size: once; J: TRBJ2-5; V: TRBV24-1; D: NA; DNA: TGTGCCACCAGTGATCACAGCAGCTCGGCCCAAGAGACCCAGTACTTC; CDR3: CATSDHSSSAQETQYF